Listed here are 18 T cell receptor beta chains from one sample, sequenced in a study of cytomegalovirus exposure and HLA in healthy donors (dated by TCRdb to 2017 to 2019). Library preparation employed the immunoSEQ multiplex PCR assay. For the multiplex PCR, a mixture combining 60 forward primers for TCR Vbeta segments and 13 reverse primers for TCR Jbeta segments was used. Entries here come from immuneACCESS through TCRdb and include only in-frame sequences with V and J called. Some clones fail to appear in such tables; in the studies checked, an unresolved V gene covers under half of the shortfall, and the cause of the remainder is unknown. For this sample the table gives about 170,000 clones, of which 75% to 80% were detected only once. Around 1% of the sample comes from the top ten. The specimen sequenced was PBMCs. These receptors came from a woman aged 50 to 60 in good health and CMV-seropositive.

This clone was counted only a few times. In DNA form, the CDR3 reads TGTGCCAGCTCACTACCCTGGGGACAGGCCGGGGAGCTGTTTTTT. Its protein is CASSLPWGQAGELFF. The chain links TRBV18 to TRBJ2-2; 8 bases align to TRBD1. Losses at the gene ends were 4 bases for V and 6 bases for J; bases not matched to a gene: 7. The CDR3 loop spans 15 amino acids. Germline V lookup: CDR1 KGHSH, CDR2 LQKENI.

V usage is TRBV23-1 and J usage is TRBJ2-7, with 14 bases fitting TRBD2. TRBV23-1 is an ORF; its function is uncertain. J lost 4 bases, V lost 2 bases, and 28 bases had no gene match. This CDR3 has 24 residues. The CDR3 region has the DNA TGCGCCAGCAGTCAAGGGGGACAGCGTCTACTGATCTCGGGACTAGCGGGAGTGAGTTACGAGCAGTACTTC. This gives the protein CASSQGGQRLLISGLAGVSYEQYF.

This clone has a handful of counts. The chain couples TRBV11-2 to TRBJ2-7; a possible D gene is TRBD1 (6 bases). Trimming cost V 6 bases and J 5 bases, with 17 bases left between them. The CDR3 consists of 14 residues. CDR1 and CDR2 (germline): SGHAT, FQNNGV. This CDR3 is CASRGRGIIHEQYF. In DNA, the CDR3 is TGTGCCAGCAGGGGAAGGGGGATAATCCACGAGCAGTACTTC.

V usage is TRBV5-4 and J usage is TRBJ1-1; D may be TRBD1 (5 bases). V lost 3 bases and J lost 0, with 12 bases in between. CDR1 is SGHNT and CDR2 is YYREEE in the germline V gene (reference sequence). The CDR3 length is 15 residues. This CDR3 reads CASSSPGKVNTEAFF. The CDR3 nucleotides read TGTGCCAGCAGCTCTCCAGGGAAAGTGAACACTGAAGCTTTCTTT.

The rearrangement joins TRBV28 to TRBJ2-6, with a tentative D call TRBD2 (5 bases). CDR3 length: 18 amino acids. Deletions cut 6 bases from V and 3 bases from J, with 21 bases between. Germline V gives CDR1 MDHEN, CDR2 SYDVKM. The CDR3: CASSTRVRGSGGANVLTF. Here the CDR3 DNA reads TGTGCCAGCAGCACCCGAGTGAGAGGGTCTGGTGGGGCCAACGTCCTGACTTTC. Variable domain in full (rest from reference TRBV28 and TRBJ2-6): DVKVTQSSRYLVKRTGEKVFLECVQDMDHENMFWYRQDPGLGLRLIYFSYDVKMKEKGDIPEGYSVSREKKERFSLILESASTNQTSMYLCASSTRVRGSGGANVLTFGAGSRLTVL.

The rearrangement uses TRBV2 and TRBJ1-1; the D gene is possibly TRBD1 (5 bases). Deletions cut 4 bases from V and 0 bases from J, with 6 bases between. There are 13 residues in the CDR3. Germline lookup yields CDR1 SNHLY and CDR2 FYNNEI. CDR3 loop: CASSAGMNTEAFF. DNA for the CDR3: TGTGCCAGCAGTGCAGGGATGAACACTGAAGCTTTCTTT.

The sample holds a few counts of this clone. This chain connects TRBV27 to TRBJ2-1, with 10 bases aligning to TRBD1. This CDR3 comprises 16 residues. The junction had 11 bases not matched to a gene; V was cut back by 5 bases and J by 7 bases. Germline-derived CDR1 and CDR2 are MNHEY and SMNVEV (reference sequence). The CDR3 loop is CASSLTSGQGRNEQFF. CDR3 coding DNA: TGTGCCAGCAGTCTTACCTCGGGACAGGGGCGGAATGAGCAGTTCTTC.

The chain employs TRBV9 and TRBJ1-6; D gene ambiguous. This CDR3 contains 16 residues. Germline V gene sequence: CDR1 SGDLS, CDR2 YYNGEE. Trimming pared 0 bases from V and 4 bases from J, leaving 11 bases between. As DNA, the CDR3 is TGTGCCAGCAGCGTAGGTTCCGAGAGTTATAATTCACCCCTCCACTTT. Protein sequence: CASSVGSESYNSPLHF.

This clone came up a few times. The chain is built from TRBV25-1 and TRBJ1-4, with D hard to call. V was cut by 1 base and J by 10 bases, with 13 bases left in between. From germline, CDR1 is MGHDK and CDR2 SYGVNS. This CDR3 is 14 amino acids long. CDR3 coding DNA: TGTGCCAGCAGTGAATTCGGAGGGAGTGGAAAACTGTTTTTT. Its translation is CASSEFGGSGKLFF.

The chain couples TRBV7-9 to TRBJ2-5; D unresolved. The DNA matches TRBJ2-7 better at its end, which makes the J call doubtful. CDR1 and CDR2 from the germline V gene are SEHNR and FQNEAQ (reference sequence). The CDR3 covers 11 residues. The DNA of the CDR3 is TGTGCCAGCAGCTCCCAATACGAGCAGTACTTC. It encodes CASSSQYEQYF.

The chain uses TRBV6-6 and TRBJ2-3; 10 bases are shared with TRBD2. Germline V lookup: CDR1 MNHNY, CDR2 SVGAGI (reference sequence). The CDR3 is 15 amino acids. Germline trimming cut 6 bases from V and 7 bases from J; bases unmatched to any gene: 10. The CDR3 loop is CASSPTSGTRNTQYF. The CDR3 DNA sequence: TGTGCCAGCAGCCCAACTAGCGGGACTAGGAATACGCAGTATTTT.

The J gene is TRBJ1-5, the V gene TRBV6-6; 7 nucleotides agree with TRBD1. The V segment lost 2 bases and the J segment 0 bases; nucleotides outside the gene matches: 4. The CDR3 runs to 16 residues. Germline lookup yields CDR1 MNHNY and CDR2 SVGAGI (reference sequence). The CDR3 sequence: CASSYPGTDSNQPQHF. The CDR3 DNA is TGTGCCAGCAGTTACCCTGGGACAGATAGCAATCAGCCCCAGCATTTT.

J is TRBJ1-4 and V is TRBV28; D is unresolved. The germline CDR1 and CDR2 sequences are MDHEN and SYDVKM. Trimming cost V 3 bases and J 3 bases, with 14 bases left between them. The CDR3 extends over 16 amino acids. DNA of the CDR3: TGTGCCAGCAGTTTTGGGTCCCCCGGAGCTAATGAAAAACTGTTTTTT. Translating gives CASSFGSPGANEKLFF.

The rearrangement links TRBV5-6 to TRBJ1-1; 7 nucleotides match TRBD1. V shed 4 bases, J shed 4 bases, and the junction held 10 bases outside the gene matches. The CDR3 runs 15 residues. The germline CDR1 and CDR2 sequences are SGHDT and YYEEEE. CDR3 sequence reads: CASSRSPTGTTEAFF. The CDR3 DNA sequence: TGTGCCAGCAGCCGTTCGCCGACAGGGACCACTGAAGCTTTCTTT. Combining the CDR3 with reference TRBV5-6 and TRBJ1-1 gives the whole variable domain DAGVTQSPTHLIKTRGQQVTLRCSPKSGHDTVSWYQQALGQGPQFIFQYYEEEERQRGNFPDRFSGHQFPNYSSELNVNALLLGDSALYLCASSRSPTGTTEAFFGQGTRLTVV.

V usage is TRBV28 and J usage is TRBJ1-2; TRBD1 agrees at 8 bases. CDR3 length: 18 amino acids. V gave up 6 bases and J gave up 0 bases; unmatched junction bases: 15. CDR1 is MDHEN and CDR2 is SYDVKM in the germline V gene. CDR3 nucleotides: TGTGCCAGCAGCCTCAGAATAGGCATACAGGGGGCTAACTATGGCTACACCTTC. Protein sequence: CASSLRIGIQGANYGYTF.

In DNA form, the CDR3 reads TGTGCCAGCAGCTCACCCCTAGCGGGGGGGAGCACAGATACGCAGTATTTT. Protein: CASSSPLAGGSTDTQYF. This chain links TRBV7-2 with TRBJ2-3; 12 nucleotides line up with TRBD2. There are 17 residues in the CDR3. The V segment lost 4 bases and the J segment 0 bases; nucleotides outside the gene matches: 5. Germline values: CDR1 SGHTA, CDR2 FQGNSA.

This rearrangement joins TRBV28 to TRBJ2-2, with no clear D. The CDR3 has 13 residues. The V gene lost 5 bases and the J gene lost 6 bases, with 10 bases spanning the gap. Looked up from germline, CDR1 is MDHEN and CDR2 is SYDVKM. The CDR3 loop is CASSPPLPGELFF. In nucleotides, the CDR3 is TGTGCCAGCAGTCCCCCCCTCCCCGGGGAGCTGTTTTTT. Drawing the rest from reference TRBV28 and TRBJ2-2, the complete variable domain is DVKVTQSSRYLVKRTGEKVFLECVQDMDHENMFWYRQDPGLGLRLIYFSYDVKMKEKGDIPEGYSVSREKKERFSLILESASTNQTSMYLCASSPPLPGELFFGEGSRLTVL.

This clone was detected only a few times. The J gene is TRBJ2-1, the V gene TRBV6-6; 10 bases are shared with TRBD2. The germline CDR1 and CDR2 sequences are MNHNY and SVGAGI (reference sequence). This CDR3 comprises 13 residues. With 10 bases clipped from V and 7 bases from J, the junction kept 7 bases outside the gene matches. CDR3 DNA sequence: TGTGCCACTAGGACTAGCGGCGAGAATGAGCAGTTCTTC. This gives the protein CATRTSGENEQFF.